Below are 28 T cell receptor beta chains sequenced from a single sample in a study of blood T cell repertoires in COVID-19. Sequencing used immunoSEQ multiplex PCR; TCRdb keeps in-frame clones, though not all of them. The sample carries about 270,000 clones, roughly 86% recorded once. The sample was peripheral blood. The receptors were sampled from a man aged 35 to 55 with active or convalescent COVID-19.

J is TRBJ2-6 and V is TRBV18; TRBD1 matches at 9 bases. The junction had 2 bases not matched to a gene; V was cut back by 2 bases and J by 12 bases. The CDR3 spans 13 residues. Germline V gene data show CDR1 as KGHSH and CDR2 as LQKENI. Written as DNA, the CDR3 is TGTGCCAGCTCACCAGGGACAGGGTCCGTCCTGACTTTC. Encoded protein: CASSPGTGSVLTF.

The J gene is TRBJ2-1, the V gene TRBV27; a weak D match, TRBD1 (7 bases). This CDR3 comprises 17 residues. CDR1 is MNHEY, CDR2 SMNVEV, per germline (reference sequence). V gave up 7 bases and J gave up 9 bases, with 28 bases separating them. CDR3 residues: CASTPNLGGRGRGEQFF. The DNA for the CDR3 is TGTGCCAGCACCCCAAACCTCGGGGGAAGGGGGCGGGGTGAGCAGTTCTTC.

The chain recombines TRBV7-2 with TRBJ2-3, with 13 bases aligning to TRBD2. The CDR3 length is 16 residues. The junction had 7 bases not matched to a gene; V was cut back by 5 bases and J by 5 bases. CDR1 and CDR2 from the germline V gene are SGHTA and FQGNSA. In DNA form, the CDR3 reads TGTGCCAGCAGCCCCGGGACTAGCGGGATAATAGATACGCAGTATTTT. Translation: CASSPGTSGIIDTQYF.

This rearrangement joins TRBV4-1 to TRBJ2-3; maybe TRBD2 (5 bases). Germline-derived CDR1 and CDR2 are MGHRA and YSYEKL. Trimming took off 1 base at V and 4 bases at J, with 21 bases between the two ends. The CDR3 covers 18 residues. The CDR3 bases are TGCGCCAGCAGCCAAGTCCCGGGAAGGGAGAAACGCCCAGATACGCAGTATTTT. Its protein product is CASSQVPGREKRPDTQYF.

The chain is built from TRBV7-6 and TRBJ2-1; TRBD2 matches at 10 bases. Trimming took 5 bases from V and 6 from J; bases not matched to a gene: 7. Germline CDR1 SGHVS, CDR2 FNYEAQ. The CDR3 has 15 amino acids. This CDR3 is CASSASSGSLNEQFF. The CDR3 nucleotides are TGTGCCAGCAGCGCCTCTAGCGGGAGCCTCAATGAGCAGTTCTTC.

The V call is TRBV6-6, the J call TRBJ2-1; D may be TRBD1 (6 bases). The length of the CDR3 is 16 residues. Germline CDR1 reads MNHNY; CDR2 reads SVGAGI (reference sequence). Trimming left V 2 bases short and J 5 bases short, with 16 bases between. CDR3 nucleotides: TGTGCCAGCAGTTACCCAACAGGGTACGAGGACAATGAGCAGTTCTTC. It codes for CASSYPTGYEDNEQFF.

Remarks on this clone: This specimen includes other DNA sequences encoding the same CDR3. CDR3 nucleotide sequence: TGCGCCAGCAGCTGGGGACAGGGTGATGAAAAACTGTTTTTT. Protein product: CASSWGQGDEKLFF. The rearrangement uses TRBV5-1 and TRBJ1-4; 9 nucleotides agree with TRBD1. Germline V gene lookup returns CDR1 SGHRS and CDR2 YFSETQ. The length of the CDR3 is 14 residues. Trimming took 3 bases from V and 6 from J; bases not matched to a gene: 3.

Note on this clone: The same CDR3 arises from other DNA sequences in this sample as well. The CDR3 sequence is CASSPTGNTEAFF. The CDR3 DNA is TGTGCCAGCAGCCCCACAGGGAACACTGAAGCTTTCTTT. V gene TRBV7-9 combines with J gene TRBJ1-1; the D gene is possibly TRBD1 (5 bases). Trimming shortened V by 5 bases and J by 1 base, and 8 bases separated the two germline ends. Germline assignment: CDR1 SEHNR and CDR2 FQNEAQ (reference sequence). The CDR3 spans 13 residues.

The V and J genes are TRBV15 and TRBJ2-4; possible D gene TRBD1, 5 bases. The CDR3 runs 13 residues. V lost 0 bases, J lost 6 bases, and 6 bases lay in between. Germline CDR1 reads LNHNV; CDR2 reads YYDKDF (reference sequence). The CDR3 protein is CATSRERGNIQYF. Here the CDR3 DNA reads TGTGCCACCAGCAGAGAAAGGGGAAACATTCAGTACTTC. The variable domain in full, completed from reference TRBV15 and TRBJ2-4, reads DAMVIQNPRYQVTQFGKPVTLSCSQTLNHNVMYWYQQKSSQAPKLLFHYYDKDFNNEADTPDNFQSRRPNTSFCFLDIRSPGLGDTAMYLCATSRERGNIQYFGAGTRLSVL.

The chain employs TRBV5-1 and TRBJ2-1, with 8 positions matching TRBD1. From germline, CDR1 is SGHRS and CDR2 YFSETQ. V lost 2 bases to trimming and J lost 7 bases; unmatched junction nucleotides: 5. The length of the CDR3 is 14 residues. The CDR3 nucleotides read TGCGCCAGCAGCTTCCGGACAGGGCGTAATGAGCAGTTCTTC. Protein: CASSFRTGRNEQFF.

This clone was seen a handful of times. This sequence joins TRBV5-5 and TRBJ2-7; 9 nucleotides line up with TRBD1. Germline CDR1 SGHKS, CDR2 YYEKEE (reference sequence). With V trimmed by 4 bases and J by 6 bases, 11 bases remained unmatched. This CDR3 is built from 15 residues. The CDR3 DNA sequence: TGTGCCAGCAGCAGCCCGGGGACAGGGTTCTCCGAGCAGTACTTC. Translated, it gives CASSSPGTGFSEQYF.

V gene TRBV6-5 combines with J gene TRBJ1-5; 7 bases match TRBD1. From germline, CDR1 is MNHEY and CDR2 SVGAGI. There are 15 residues in the CDR3. Trimming at V came to 6 bases and at J to 0 bases, leaving 5 bases not matched to a gene. CDR3 loop: CASRNRGDSNQPQHF. The CDR3, as DNA: TGTGCCAGCAGAAACAGGGGCGATAGCAATCAGCCCCAGCATTTT.

The chain uses TRBV5-1 and TRBJ1-3, with TRBD1 matching over 7 bases. Germline-derived CDR1 and CDR2 are SGHRS and YFSETQ. Unmatched junction bases numbered 4, after V lost 1 base and J lost 0 bases. The CDR3 contains 16 residues. The chain's CDR3 is CASSLMGDSSGNTIYF. The CDR3 nucleotides are TGCGCCAGCAGCTTGATGGGGGACAGCTCTGGAAACACCATATATTTT. The variable domain in full, completed from reference TRBV5-1 and TRBJ1-3, reads KAGVTQTPRYLIKTRGQQVTLSCSPISGHRSVSWYQQTPGQGLQFLFEYFSETQRNKGNFPGRFSGRQFSNSRSEMNVSTLELGDSALYLCASSLMGDSSGNTIYFGEGSWLTVV.

The rearrangement uses TRBV6-5 and TRBJ2-1, with 12 positions matching TRBD2. The CDR3 covers 16 residues. Trimming removed 0 bases from V and 9 bases from J; junction bases left unmatched: 6. CDR1 is MNHEY, CDR2 SVGAGI, per germline. Here the CDR3 reads CASSYSTSGSSTEQFF. The CDR3 DNA is TGTGCCAGCAGTTACTCGACTAGCGGGAGCAGCACTGAGCAGTTCTTC.

The chain combines TRBV5-6 with TRBJ2-3, with D perhaps matching TRBD2 (6 bases). V lost 0 bases and J 1 base, leaving 6 bases between the germline ends. CDR3 length: 14 residues. Germline V CDR1 and CDR2: SGHDT, YYEEEE. CDR3 DNA: TGTGCCAGCAGCTTGGGCGGGGGCACAGATACGCAGTATTTT. It encodes CASSLGGGTDTQYF. Based on the CDR3 plus reference TRBV5-6 and TRBJ2-3, the full variable domain is DAGVTQSPTHLIKTRGQQVTLRCSPKSGHDTVSWYQQALGQGPQFIFQYYEEEERQRGNFPDRFSGHQFPNYSSELNVNALLLGDSALYLCASSLGGGTDTQYFGPGTRLTVL.

The rearrangement links TRBV27 to TRBJ2-1, with 7 bases matching TRBD2. This CDR3 spans 16 amino acids. Germline V gene data show CDR1 as MNHEY and CDR2 as SMNVEV (reference sequence). With V trimmed by 8 bases and J by 0 bases, 10 bases remained unmatched. The CDR3 protein is CASARSSGSSYNEQFF. The CDR3 nucleotides read TGTGCCAGCGCGCGGTCTAGCGGAAGCTCCTACAATGAGCAGTTCTTC.

This clone has only a few counts. The rearrangement uses TRBV7-3 and TRBJ2-2; D is possibly TRBD2 (6 bases). Germline V gene sequence: CDR1 SGHTA, CDR2 FQGTGA. V lost 3 bases to trimming and J lost 0 bases, with 8 bases between them. CDR3 length: 15 residues. For the CDR3, the DNA is TGTGCCAGCAGCTTGGCGGGGACGAACACCGGGGAGCTGTTTTTT. Its translation is CASSLAGTNTGELFF.

V is TRBV30 and J is TRBJ2-5; TRBD1 aligns across 9 bases. The CDR3 spans 13 residues. The germline gives CDR1 GTSNPN, CDR2 SVGIG (reference sequence). Trimming removed 3 bases from V and 5 bases from J; junction bases left unmatched: 4. Here the CDR3 reads CAWRQGAGETQYF. CDR3 nucleotide sequence: TGTGCCTGGAGACAGGGGGCGGGGGAGACCCAGTACTTC.

The genes are TRBV27 and TRBJ2-7, with D possibly being TRBD1 (6 bases). Germline V lookup: CDR1 MNHEY, CDR2 SMNVEV (reference sequence). The CDR3 spans 14 residues. V was clipped by 3 bases and J by 0 bases, with 9 bases between them. The CDR3 bases are TGTGCCAGCAGTTTCGGACAGAGCTCCTACGAGCAGTACTTC. It yields the protein CASSFGQSSYEQYF.

The rearrangement uses TRBV12-5 and TRBJ1-1; no firm D call. The germline V and J ends were trimmed by 1 base and 11 bases, with 14 bases remaining between them. Germline values: CDR1 LGHNT, CDR2 FRNRAP. CDR3 size: 13 residues. The CDR3 coding sequence is TGTGCTAGTGGTTTGGACCCCGTATCGCGCGCTTTCTTT. Translation: CASGLDPVSRAFF.

This sequence joins TRBV6-6 and TRBJ1-2; maybe TRBD1 (6 bases). CDR1 is MNHNY, CDR2 SVGAGI, per germline (reference sequence). Trimming stripped 5 bases from V and 4 bases from J, with 23 bases between. CDR3 length equals 17 residues. The CDR3 is CASSPPGTRVSSYGYTF. The CDR3 DNA reads as TGTGCCAGCAGTCCCCCCGGGACACGGGTATCAAGCTATGGCTACACCTTC.

The chain couples TRBV19 to TRBJ2-2; 12 bases match TRBD2. Germline trimming cut 7 bases from V and 5 bases from J; bases unmatched to any gene: 8. The CDR3 consists of 16 residues. The germline V gene has CDR1 LNHDA and CDR2 SQIVND (reference sequence). The CDR3 sequence is CASITSGGPRTGELFF. DNA of the CDR3: TGTGCCAGTATTACTAGCGGGGGGCCGCGGACCGGGGAGCTGTTTTTT. The whole variable domain, filled in from reference TRBV19 and TRBJ2-2, reads DGGITQSPKYLFRKEGQNVTLSCEQNLNHDAMYWYRQDPGQGLRLIYYSQIVNDFQKGDIAEGYSVSREKKESFPLTVTSAQKNPTAFYLCASITSGGPRTGELFFGEGSRLTVL.

The chain combines TRBV24-1 with TRBJ2-1, with D possibly matching TRBD1 (5 bases). This CDR3 spans 15 amino acids. Germline lookup yields CDR1 KGHDR and CDR2 SFDVKD. Trimming took 0 bases from V and 3 from J, leaving 8 bases between them. The CDR3 DNA sequence: TGTGCCACCAGTGATTTGCAGGACAACTACAATGAGCAGTTCTTC. Protein sequence: CATSDLQDNYNEQFF.

Only a few counts were recorded for this clone. The chain recombines TRBV6-5 with TRBJ1-4, with D uncertain. With 4 bases removed from V and 5 bases from J, the gap between germline ends came to 14 bases. The CDR3 loop spans 15 amino acids. Germline CDR1 reads MNHEY; CDR2 reads SVGAGI. CDR3 sequence reads: CASSFIQATNEKLFF. CDR3 DNA: TGTGCCAGCAGTTTTATCCAGGCCACGAATGAAAAACTGTTTTTT.

The V call is TRBV24-1, the J call TRBJ2-5, with TRBD1 identical over 7 bases. The J segment lost 5 bases and the V segment lost 2 bases, leaving 7 bases of the junction unmatched. This CDR3 is 15 amino acids long. The germline V gene has CDR1 KGHDR and CDR2 SFDVKD. CDR3 residues: CATSDSRQGQETQYF. Here the CDR3 DNA reads TGTGCCACCAGTGATTCCAGACAGGGCCAGGAGACCCAGTACTTC.

The DNA of the CDR3 is TGTGCCAGCAGATCCCGACAGGGACCTTCCTATGGCTACACCTTC. It encodes CASRSRQGPSYGYTF. The genes are TRBV6-5 and TRBJ1-2; 7 bases agree with TRBD1. Germline lookup yields CDR1 MNHEY and CDR2 SVGAGI. The V gene end was trimmed by 6 bases and the J gene end by 4 bases; junction bases not matched to a gene: 11. The length of the CDR3 is 15 residues.

In the case of this clone: One end of the junction fails to match germline, which may point to a read error. The chain is built from TRBV6-5 and TRBJ2-7; perhaps TRBD1 as D (6 bases). Germline CDR1 is MNHEY and CDR2 is SVGAGI. The CDR3 is 13 residues long. Here the CDR3 reads CASSQTGRKEVPF. Here the CDR3 DNA reads TGTGCCAGCAGCCAGACAGGACGGAAAGAGGTTCCCTTC.

V usage is TRBV5-4 and J usage is TRBJ2-7, with a tentative D call TRBD2 (7 bases). Germline V gives CDR1 SGHNT, CDR2 YYREEE (reference sequence). V lost 0 bases and J lost 4, with 14 bases in between. CDR3 size: 15 residues. The CDR3, as DNA: TGTGCCAGCAGCTTGGGTAGGGGGGGGCCTTACGAGCAGTACTTC. This translates into CASSLGRGGPYEQYF.